These 13 T cell receptor beta chains were all obtained from the same sample, sequenced in a study of T cell responses to AZD1222 COVID-19 vaccine. Clones were sequenced by immunoSEQ multiplex PCR, and TCRdb holds only the in-frame ones, with some missing. The table has 110,000 to 150,000 clones, 93% seen once; the top ten hold 7.5% to 9.5%. The specimen comprised peripheral blood, sampled on day 0 of AZD1222 vaccination. The receptors shown here come from an adult in good health.

Only one count was recorded for this clone. The chain carries TRBV12-3 or TRBV12-4 and TRBJ1-2; D uncertain. Deletions cut 5 bases from V and 8 bases from J, with 9 bases between. CDR3 size: 11 residues. For the CDR3, the DNA is TGTGCCAGCAGTCGAGCGGGCGGCTACACCTTC. This sequence encodes CASSRAGGYTF.

V and J are TRBV7-8 and TRBJ1-1; possibly TRBD1 for D (5 bases). CDR3 length: 14 residues. Germline CDR1 SGHVS, CDR2 FQNEAQ. Trimming removed 2 bases from V and 8 bases from J, with 15 bases in between. CDR3 nucleotide sequence: TGTGCCAGCAGCTTAAAAGGGGATTCGAGAGAAGCTTTCTTT. Protein: CASSLKGDSREAFF.

This chain links TRBV7-9 with TRBJ1-2; 9 bases map to TRBD1. Germline CDR1 is SEHNR and CDR2 is FQNEAQ (reference sequence). This CDR3 has 14 amino acids. Losses at the gene ends were 5 bases for V and 4 bases for J; bases not matched to a gene: 5. This CDR3 reads CASSPGQGPYGYTF. Written as DNA, the CDR3 is TGTGCCAGCAGCCCGGGACAGGGACCCTATGGCTACACCTTC.

The gene calls are TRBV4-1 and TRBJ1-3, with D unclear. The CDR3 is 16 amino acids. V was clipped by 0 bases and J by 0 bases, with 9 bases between them. Germline lookup yields CDR1 MGHRA and CDR2 YSYEKL. CDR3: CASSQDLQVSGNTIYF. In DNA, the CDR3 is TGCGCCAGCAGCCAAGATTTACAAGTCTCTGGAAACACCATATATTTT.

This clone has ten or more counts. CDR3 sequence (DNA): TGTGCCAGCAGTTTATCCAGGGGTGGCTACACCTTC. Protein sequence: CASSLSRGGYTF. The chain joins TRBV12-3 or TRBV12-4 to TRBJ1-2, with D possibly matching TRBD1 (6 bases). The length of the CDR3 is 12 residues. Between the trimmed V and J ends, which lost 2 bases and 7 bases, there was a span of 8 bases.

The rearrangement joins TRBV5-1 to TRBJ1-1; possibly TRBD1 for D (5 bases). This CDR3 spans 14 amino acids. Trimming left V 4 bases short and J 2 bases short, with 12 bases between. Germline loops: CDR1 SGHRS, CDR2 YFSETQ. The CDR3 coding sequence is TGCGCCAGCAGCGAAAGGAGGGGAAACACTGAAGCTTTCTTT. This sequence encodes CASSERRGNTEAFF.

The chain joins TRBV4-3 to TRBJ2-6; no clear D gene. The V gene lost 1 base and the J gene lost 0 bases, with 10 bases spanning the gap. Germline V gene data show CDR1 as LGHNA and CDR2 as YSLEER. The CDR3 is made up of 17 amino acids. CDR3 sequence: CASSQARRISGANVLTF. The DNA for the CDR3 is TGCGCCAGCAGCCAAGCGAGACGGATCTCTGGGGCCAACGTCCTGACTTTC.

This chain uses TRBV4-1 with TRBJ1-1; D might be TRBD1 (6 bases). Germline CDR1 and CDR2: MGHRA and YSYEKL. V lost 0 bases and J lost 4, with 6 bases in between. The CDR3 sequence is 13 residues long. CDR3 DNA: TGCGCCAGCAGCCAAGAAGGGGGCACTGAAGCTTTCTTT. This sequence encodes CASSQEGGTEAFF.

This rearrangement joins TRBV29-1 to TRBJ2-1; TRBD1 agrees at 7 bases. CDR1 SQVTM and CDR2 ANQGSEA come from the germline V gene. The CDR3 contains 13 residues. Trimming removed 3 bases from V and 8 bases from J; junction bases left unmatched: 7. For the CDR3, the DNA is TGCAGCGTTGAGTTCGGACAGGTCGATGAGCAGTTCTTC. This codes for CSVEFGQVDEQFF.

The chain is built from TRBV12-3 or TRBV12-4 and TRBJ1-5; the D is unclear. Deletions cut 8 bases from V and 0 bases from J, with 8 bases between. This CDR3 spans 13 amino acids. Here the CDR3 DNA reads TGTGCCAGCGGGCAGAATAGCAATCAGCCCCAGCATTTT. As protein: CASGQNSNQPQHF.

V gene TRBV7-2 combines with J gene TRBJ2-2; 8 bases are shared with TRBD2. In germline, CDR1 is SGHTA, CDR2 FQGNSA. The CDR3 spans 15 residues. V shed 1 base, J shed 9 bases, and the junction held 7 bases outside the gene matches. CDR3 protein: CASSLGGGSGWELFF. CDR3 sequence (DNA): TGTGCCAGCAGCTTAGGCGGGGGGTCAGGCTGGGAGCTGTTTTTT.

The V gene is TRBV7-9, the J gene TRBJ2-3; D uncertain. Trimming stripped 0 bases from V and 4 bases from J, with 2 bases between. The CDR3 has 12 residues. Germline CDR1 and CDR2: SEHNR and FQNEAQ (reference sequence). CDR3 residues: CASSLAPDTQYF. The DNA of the CDR3 is TGTGCCAGCAGCTTAGCGCCAGATACGCAGTATTTT.

V and J are TRBV19 and TRBJ2-2, with 13 positions matching TRBD2. This CDR3 contains 16 residues. Per the germline V gene, CDR1 is LNHDA and CDR2 is SQIVND (reference sequence). J gave up 6 bases and V 4 bases, and 5 bases lay outside the gene matches. The CDR3 nucleotides are TGTGCCAGTAGTAAACTAGCGGGGGGGCCTGCCGGGGAGCTGTTTTTT. Residues: CASSKLAGGPAGELFF.